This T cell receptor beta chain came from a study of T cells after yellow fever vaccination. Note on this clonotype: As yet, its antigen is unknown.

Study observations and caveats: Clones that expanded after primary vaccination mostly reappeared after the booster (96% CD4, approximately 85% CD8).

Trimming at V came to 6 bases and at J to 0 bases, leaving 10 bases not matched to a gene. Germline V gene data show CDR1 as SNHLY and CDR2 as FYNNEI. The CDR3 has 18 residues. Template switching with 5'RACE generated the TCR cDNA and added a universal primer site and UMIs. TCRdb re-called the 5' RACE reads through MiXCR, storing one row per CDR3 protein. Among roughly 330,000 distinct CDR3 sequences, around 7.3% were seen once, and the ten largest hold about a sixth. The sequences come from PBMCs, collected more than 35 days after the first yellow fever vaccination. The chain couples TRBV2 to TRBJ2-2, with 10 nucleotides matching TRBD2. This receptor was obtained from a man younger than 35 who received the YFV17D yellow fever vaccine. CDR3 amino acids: CASSTRLLAGANTGELFF. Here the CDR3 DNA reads TGTGCCAGCAGCACCCGTCTCCTAGCGGGGGCGAACACCGGGGAGCTGTTTTTT.